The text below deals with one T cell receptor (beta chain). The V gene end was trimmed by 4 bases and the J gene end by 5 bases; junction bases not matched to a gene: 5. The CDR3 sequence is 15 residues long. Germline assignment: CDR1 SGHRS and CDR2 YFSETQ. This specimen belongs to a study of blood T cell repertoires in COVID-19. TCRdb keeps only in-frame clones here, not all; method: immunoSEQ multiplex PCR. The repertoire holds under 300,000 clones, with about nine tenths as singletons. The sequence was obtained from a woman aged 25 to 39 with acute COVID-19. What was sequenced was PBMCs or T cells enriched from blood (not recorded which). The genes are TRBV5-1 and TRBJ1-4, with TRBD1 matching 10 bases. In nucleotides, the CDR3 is TGCGCCAGCAGCCTGGCGGGACAGGGGAATGAAAAACTGTTTTTT. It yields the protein CASSLAGQGNEKLFF. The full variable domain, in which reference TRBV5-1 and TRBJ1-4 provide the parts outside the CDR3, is KAGVTQTPRYLIKTRGQQVTLSCSPISGHRSVSWYQQTPGQGLQFLFEYFSETQRNKGNFPGRFSGRQFSNSRSEMNVSTLELGDSALYLCASSLAGQGNEKLFFGSGTQLSVL.